What follows are 31 T cell receptor beta chains derived from one specimen sequenced in a study of shared clonotypes between healthy human individuals. Sequenced by immunoSEQ multiplex PCR; TCRdb stores in-frame clones only, minus some. The sample has under 850,000 clones; 72% are singletons. The specimen sequenced was memory CD4+ T cells sorted from blood. Subset reported: CD45RA-negative fraction. The receptors shown here come from a woman in her 30s in good health.

Details on this clone: This likely stems from a read error, as it lies one base from a far larger clone. This chain uses TRBV4-1 with TRBJ1-5, with D unclear. Trimming shortened V by 4 bases and J by 4 bases, and 8 bases separated the two germline ends. This CDR3 contains 13 residues. The germline V gene has CDR1 MGHRA and CDR2 YSYEKL. The CDR3 loop reads CASSLTRNQPQHF. In DNA, the CDR3 is TGCGCCAGCAGCCTGACGAGGAATCAGCCCCAGCATTTT.

V and J are TRBV28 and TRBJ1-1; 8 bases agree with TRBD1. Germline trimming cut 3 bases from V and 7 bases from J; bases unmatched to any gene: 7. CDR1 and CDR2 from the germline V gene are MDHEN and SYDVKM. This CDR3 region has 14 residues. The CDR3 nucleotides are TGTGCCAGCAGTTTTCGGGCAGGGGGCGGTGAAGCTTTCTTT. Protein sequence: CASSFRAGGGEAFF.

This clone was recorded a few times. The gene calls are TRBV30 and TRBJ1-5; no clear D. Germline V CDR1 and CDR2: GTSNPN, SVGIG (reference sequence). The CDR3 totals 13 residues. V shed 8 bases and J shed 3 bases, with 14 bases lying between them. The CDR3 bases are TGTGCCGGAAACCGGGAATTCAATCAGCCCCAGCATTTT. Translated: CAGNREFNQPQHF.

V is TRBV7-3 and J is TRBJ1-5; TRBD1 agrees at 7 bases. This CDR3 is built from 15 residues. The junction had 4 bases not matched to a gene; V was cut back by 3 bases and J by 2 bases. The germline gives CDR1 SGHTA, CDR2 FQGTGA. CDR3 region: CASSLGGQGNQPQHF. The CDR3 DNA reads TGTGCCAGCAGCTTGGGCGGACAGGGCAATCAGCCCCAGCATTTT.

The chain combines TRBV19 with TRBJ2-1; D is unclear. Germline loops: CDR1 LNHDA, CDR2 SQIVND (reference sequence). V lost 6 bases and J 5 bases, leaving 14 bases between the germline ends. The CDR3 runs to 14 residues. CDR3 in DNA: TGTGCCAGTAGAGTATACGGCACAGACAATGAGCAGTTCTTC. It yields the protein CASRVYGTDNEQFF. The full variable domain, with the rest looked up from reference TRBV19 and TRBJ2-1, is DGGITQSPKYLFRKEGQNVTLSCEQNLNHDAMYWYRQDPGQGLRLIYYSQIVNDFQKGDIAEGYSVSREKKESFPLTVTSAQKNPTAFYLCASRVYGTDNEQFFGPGTRLTVL.

J is TRBJ2-1 and V is TRBV4-2, with 11 bases aligning to TRBD2. The CDR3 contains 16 residues. Looked up from germline, CDR1 is LGHNA and CDR2 is YNFKEQ. Germline trimming cut 3 bases from V and 10 bases from J; bases unmatched to any gene: 11. CDR3 residues: CASSHIAGGARREQFF. CDR3 DNA: TGTGCCAGCAGCCACATAGCGGGAGGGGCAAGGAGGGAGCAGTTCTTC.

V is TRBV2 and J is TRBJ2-3; 15 bases agree with TRBD2. J lost 4 bases, V lost 3 bases, and 11 bases had no gene match. From germline, CDR1 is SNHLY and CDR2 FYNNEI. This CDR3 region has 19 residues. The CDR3 DNA reads TGTGCCAGCAGTGACCCGGGACTAGCGGGAGGTTTAGGATCAGATACGCAGTATTTT. Translating it yields CASSDPGLAGGLGSDTQYF.

The J gene is TRBJ1-2, the V gene TRBV19; D ambiguous. Trimming took off 5 bases at V and 7 bases at J, with 14 bases between the two ends. Looked up from germline, CDR1 is LNHDA and CDR2 is SQIVND (reference sequence). CDR3 size: 13 residues. The CDR3 bases are TGTGCCAGTAGTTCCCGTGGGTTGACTGGCTACACCTTC. Translated: CASSSRGLTGYTF. Supplemented by reference TRBV19 and TRBJ1-2, the full variable domain reads DGGITQSPKYLFRKEGQNVTLSCEQNLNHDAMYWYRQDPGQGLRLIYYSQIVNDFQKGDIAEGYSVSREKKESFPLTVTSAQKNPTAFYLCASSSRGLTGYTFGSGTRLTVV.

This clone was picked up one time. This chain connects TRBV29-1 to TRBJ2-3; D is unresolved. With 6 bases removed from V and 0 bases from J, the gap between germline ends came to 10 bases. The CDR3 runs 13 residues. Germline V gene sequence: CDR1 SQVTM, CDR2 ANQGSEA. CDR3 sequence reads: CSVRYTSTDTQYF. The CDR3 nucleotides read TGCAGCGTCCGTTACACAAGCACAGATACGCAGTATTTT.

The gene calls are TRBV28 and TRBJ1-1; D perhaps matches TRBD1 (5 bases). Looked up from germline, CDR1 is MDHEN and CDR2 is SYDVKM. The V and J ends lost 5 bases and 1 base respectively, with 17 bases between them. This CDR3 is built from 16 residues. CDR3 in DNA: TGTGCCAGCAGTCAAAATCCGGGACGGAAGAACACTGAAGCTTTCTTT. Translating gives CASSQNPGRKNTEAFF.

This chain connects TRBV28 to TRBJ2-7; D unclear. The CDR3 is 13 amino acids. Trimming left V 4 bases short and J 11 bases short, with 18 bases between. Germline assignment: CDR1 MDHEN and CDR2 SYDVKM. The CDR3 sequence is CASSSSNERRKYF. The CDR3 DNA is TGTGCCAGCAGTTCATCAAACGAGAGGCGGAAGTACTTC. The whole variable domain, filled in from reference TRBV28 and TRBJ2-7, reads DVKVTQSSRYLVKRTGEKVFLECVQDMDHENMFWYRQDPGLGLRLIYFSYDVKMKEKGDIPEGYSVSREKKERFSLILESASTNQTSMYLCASSSSNERRKYFGPGTRLTVT.

The chain couples TRBV28 to TRBJ2-7; D may be TRBD1 (6 bases). Between the trimmed V and J ends, which lost 3 bases and 6 bases, there was a span of 18 bases. The CDR3 covers 15 residues. Germline CDR1 reads MDHEN; CDR2 reads SYDVKM. The CDR3 DNA reads TGTGCCAGCAGTTTCAGTACAGACCTCAGGGGCGAGCAGTACTTC. It yields the protein CASSFSTDLRGEQYF.

This clone came up a few times. This chain uses TRBV7-9 with TRBJ1-4; the D gene is possibly TRBD1 (5 bases). Germline V gene sequence: CDR1 SEHNR, CDR2 FQNEAQ (reference sequence). The CDR3 covers 15 residues. Trimming left V 3 bases short and J 8 bases short, with 16 bases between. In nucleotides, the CDR3 is TGTGCCAGCAGCTTCGGTCCAGGGATGAGCGAAAAACTGTTTTTT. This encodes CASSFGPGMSEKLFF.

This sequence joins TRBV27 and TRBJ2-1; no clear D. The V and J ends lost 3 bases and 7 bases respectively, with 13 bases between them. Germline-derived CDR1 and CDR2 are MNHEY and SMNVEV (reference sequence). The CDR3 loop spans 14 amino acids. DNA for the CDR3: TGTGCCAGCAGTTTGACCTGGTGGGCGAATGAGCAGTTCTTC. Translation gives CASSLTWWANEQFF.

Comment on this clone: The junction does not match germline at one end; this may be a read error. The V gene is TRBV2, the J gene TRBJ2-7; D remains ambiguous. The CDR3 is made up of 12 amino acids. Per the germline V gene, CDR1 is SNHLY and CDR2 is FYNNEI. The CDR3 DNA sequence: TGTGCCAGCATAGGAGATCTCTACGTGCAGTACTTC. Residues: CASIGDLYVQYF.

The gene calls are TRBV5-5 and TRBJ2-1, with D perhaps TRBD1 (6 bases). This CDR3 comprises 16 residues. Trimming cost V 1 base and J 4 bases, with 15 bases left between them. The germline V gene encodes CDR1 SGHKS and CDR2 YYEKEE (reference sequence). Written as DNA, the CDR3 is TGTGCCAGCAGCTTGATTTCGGTACAGGGATACAATGAGCAGTTCTTC. This gives the protein CASSLISVQGYNEQFF.

This clone was detected a few times. Other nucleotide sequences from this sample produce the same CDR3. This chain uses TRBV14 with TRBJ1-1; D gene unclear. This CDR3 comprises 13 residues. V was pared by 1 base and J by 3 bases, with 6 bases between. CDR1 and CDR2 from the germline V gene are SGHDN and FVKESK. The CDR3 coding sequence is TGTGCCAGCAGCCAAGTAGGTGACACTGAAGCTTTCTTT. It codes for CASSQVGDTEAFF.

The chain recombines TRBV6-6 with TRBJ1-2; 7 positions match TRBD1. This CDR3 is 15 amino acids long. CDR1 is MNHNY, CDR2 SVGAGI, per germline (reference sequence). V lost 7 bases to trimming and J lost 5 bases; unmatched junction nucleotides: 13. CDR3 loop: CASMRTQGVGYGYTF. The CDR3 DNA reads as TGTGCCAGCATGAGGACGCAGGGGGTGGGGTATGGCTACACCTTC.

The V and J genes are TRBV11-2 and TRBJ2-5; tentatively, D is TRBD1 (6 bases). Per germline, CDR1 SGHAT and CDR2 FQNNGV. Trimming shortened V by 2 bases and J by 3 bases, and 13 bases separated the two germline ends. The CDR3 runs 15 residues. CDR3 sequence reads: CASSLNFGQKETQYF. The DNA for the CDR3 is TGTGCCAGCAGCTTAAACTTCGGACAGAAAGAGACCCAGTACTTC.

CDR3 sequence reads: CASRTGQEETQYF. The CDR3 bases are TGTGCCAGCAGAACAGGGCAGGAGGAGACCCAGTACTTC. J is TRBJ2-5 and V is TRBV28, with D tentatively TRBD1 (6 bases). The V gene's germline CDR1 is MDHEN and CDR2 SYDVKM. V lost 6 bases and J lost 5, with 13 bases in between. This CDR3 comprises 13 residues.

This chain links TRBV10-1 with TRBJ1-1; D is unclear. The V gene lost 2 bases and the J gene lost 0 bases, with 7 bases spanning the gap. CDR1 and CDR2 from the germline V gene are WNHNN and SYGVQD (reference sequence). The CDR3 runs to 14 residues. The DNA for the CDR3 is TGCGCCAGCAGTGAGGGGCGGATGAACACTGAAGCTTTCTTT. Translated, it gives CASSEGRMNTEAFF.

This clone appeared a few times. The chain employs TRBV10-1 and TRBJ2-2; D ambiguous. The CDR3 contains 14 residues. The V gene lost 0 bases and the J gene lost 10 bases, with 12 bases spanning the gap. CDR1 is WNHNN, CDR2 SYGVQD, per germline (reference sequence). The CDR3 sequence is CASSESSSRTELFF. CDR3 sequence (DNA): TGCGCCAGCAGTGAGTCTAGCAGTCGTACGGAGCTGTTTTTT.

V usage is TRBV7-8 and J usage is TRBJ1-1; D might be TRBD1 (5 bases). There are 12 residues in the CDR3. Germline CDR1 SGHVS, CDR2 FQNEAQ. V was pared by 6 bases and J by 6 bases, with 11 bases between. CDR3 amino acids: CASSYGHSEAFF. CDR3 DNA: TGTGCCAGCAGTTACGGACATTCTGAAGCTTTCTTT.

This clone was seen just once. The chain links TRBV6-6 to TRBJ2-5; tentative D call: TRBD2 (6 bases). Trimming shortened V by 4 bases and J by 1 base, and 10 bases separated the two germline ends. The germline V gene encodes CDR1 MNHNY and CDR2 SVGAGI (reference sequence). The CDR3 runs 14 residues. As DNA, the CDR3 is TGTGCCAGCAGTTTTACGGGGGTCCAAGAGACCCAGTACTTC. This codes for CASSFTGVQETQYF.

This clone was recorded once. The genes are TRBV29-1 and TRBJ2-2; 10 nucleotides line up with TRBD1. V shed 7 bases and J 6 bases; nucleotides not matched to a gene: 5. The CDR3 runs 13 residues. The germline gives CDR1 SQVTM, CDR2 ANQGSEA. The CDR3 loop reads CSAGTGEAGELFF. The CDR3 nucleotides are TGCAGCGCTGGGACAGGGGAGGCCGGGGAGCTGTTTTTT.

This clone has more than one count but fewer than ten. In DNA form, the CDR3 reads TGTGCCTGGAGCCGGGGGTCCAACACAGATACGCAGTATTTT. This encodes CAWSRGSNTDTQYF. This chain links TRBV30 with TRBJ2-3; possible D gene TRBD2, 6 bases. Trimming removed 3 bases from V and 2 bases from J, with 12 bases in between. CDR3 length equals 14 residues. CDR1 is GTSNPN, CDR2 SVGIG, per germline (reference sequence).

The sample holds a few counts of this clone. The rearrangement links TRBV4-1 to TRBJ1-4; possible D gene TRBD1, 6 bases. The CDR3 contains 14 residues. Between the trimmed V and J ends, which lost 6 bases and 8 bases, there was a span of 16 bases. Per the germline V gene, CDR1 is MGHRA and CDR2 is YSYEKL. In nucleotides, the CDR3 is TGCGCCAGCAGGGGCGAGGACAGATGGGAAAAACTGTTTTTT. Its protein is CASRGEDRWEKLFF.

This clone was counted between two and nine times. The chain joins TRBV5-1 to TRBJ1-3, with D hard to call. This CDR3 has 12 amino acids. Trimming shortened V by 4 bases and J by 8 bases, and 10 bases separated the two germline ends. Germline V lookup: CDR1 SGHRS, CDR2 YFSETQ. For the CDR3, the DNA is TGCGCCAGCAGCGAAGGGCGGGACACCATATATTTT. This gives the protein CASSEGRDTIYF.

The chain joins TRBV9 to TRBJ1-3; D is ambiguous. V lost 0 bases to trimming and J lost 0 bases, with 10 bases between them. The CDR3 extends over 16 amino acids. CDR1 SGDLS and CDR2 YYNGEE come from the germline V gene. DNA for the CDR3: TGTGCCAGCAGCGTAGACGGCGGCTACTCTGGAAACACCATATATTTT. It is translated as CASSVDGGYSGNTIYF.

J is TRBJ2-3 and V is TRBV7-6, with D possibly being TRBD2 (6 bases). V shed 3 bases and J shed 2 bases, with 12 bases lying between them. The CDR3 sequence is 15 residues long. The germline gives CDR1 SGHVS, CDR2 FNYEAQ. The CDR3 DNA reads as TGTGCCAGCAGCTTTAGCGGCGGGGTCACAGATACGCAGTATTTT. Translating it yields CASSFSGGVTDTQYF.

J is TRBJ2-1 and V is TRBV7-9; 8 nucleotides match TRBD1. V was clipped by 5 bases and J by 3 bases; unmatched bases: 6. From germline, CDR1 is SEHNR and CDR2 FQNEAQ (reference sequence). The CDR3 is 15 residues long. CDR3 residues: CASSRPGTGYNEQFF. CDR3 bases: TGTGCCAGCAGCCGGCCCGGGACAGGCTACAATGAGCAGTTCTTC. Supplemented by reference TRBV7-9 and TRBJ2-1, the full variable domain reads DTGVSQNPRHKITKRGQNVTFRCDPISEHNRLYWYRQTLGQGPEFLTYFQNEAQLEKSRLLSDRFSAERPKGSFSTLEIQRTEQGDSAMYLCASSRPGTGYNEQFFGPGTRLTVL.